This T cell receptor beta chain was recorded in a study of cytomegalovirus exposure and HLA in healthy donors. As for this clone: Its target is not known.

Study-level findings and limits: Earlier analysis found most TCR beta V segments productive about 87% or about 30% of the time. Some TCR beta chains (more than 150 of them) were listed as cytomegalovirus-associated.

Researchers ran the PCR with 60 Vbeta and 13 Jbeta primers. How the authors handled the data: Later analysis identified tens of millions of unique TCR beta chains, approximately 11 million shared. Here immunoSEQ multiplex PCR was the method, and the copy in TCRdb shows in-frame clones only, minus some. The V and J calls and the clone size are those of that table, but D and trimming were determined from the DNA. The listing contains about 53,000 clones. V lost 0 bases to trimming and J lost 1 base, with 9 bases between them. The CDR3 covers 15 residues. CDR1 is SGHDN and CDR2 is FVKESK in the germline V gene.

The receptor was derived from a man younger than 30 in good health and CMV-seropositive. This chain joins TRBV14 and TRBJ1-1; possible D gene TRBD1, 6 bases. Source material: PBMCs. CDR3 loop: CASSQDGGWNTEAFF. CDR3 sequence (DNA): TGTGCCAGCAGCCAAGATGGGGGCTGGAACACTGAAGCTTTCTTT. The entire variable domain, with the rest obtained from reference TRBV14 and TRBJ1-1, is as follows: EAGVTQFPSHSVIEKGQTVTLRCDPISGHDNLYWYRRVMGKEIKFLLHFVKESKQDESGMPNNRFLAERTGGTYSTLKVQPAELEDSGVYFCASSQDGGWNTEAFFGQGTRLTVV.